This TCR beta chain was profiled in a study of blood T cell repertoires in COVID-19. Overall study: Acute and convalescent COVID-19 samples came from the United States, Italy and Spain.

The participants were between about 18 and 95 years old and came from roughly 24 US areas. Cohorts were assigned according to the clinical history that participants reported. In the source study's methods: The assay estimated nucleated cells by amplifying reference gene primers. Sequenced by immunoSEQ multiplex PCR; TCRdb stores in-frame clones only, minus some. V and J calls and clone size are those listed in that table; D and trimming were worked out from the DNA. The table lists around 230,000 clones, around 89% of them singletons. The CDR3 sequence is 10 residues long. Germline assignment: CDR1 SGHAT and CDR2 FQNNGV. V lost 8 bases to trimming and J lost 1 base, with 2 bases between them.

J is TRBJ1-1 and V is TRBV11-2; D ambiguous. What was sequenced was PBMCs or T cells enriched from blood (not recorded which). This sequence originates from a woman aged 30 to 39 who had recovered from COVID-19. The CDR3 nucleotides are TGTGCCAGCCGGAACACTGAAGCTTTCTTT. Translating gives CASRNTEAFF.